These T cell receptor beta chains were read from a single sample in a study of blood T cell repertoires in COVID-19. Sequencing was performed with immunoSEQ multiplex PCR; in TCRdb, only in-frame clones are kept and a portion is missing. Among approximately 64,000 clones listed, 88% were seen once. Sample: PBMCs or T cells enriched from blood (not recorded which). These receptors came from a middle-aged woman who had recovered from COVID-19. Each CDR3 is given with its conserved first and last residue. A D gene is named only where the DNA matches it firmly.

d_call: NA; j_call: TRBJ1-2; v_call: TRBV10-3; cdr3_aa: CAISPRLVNYGYTF; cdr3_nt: TGTGCCATCAGTCCCCGACTGGTTAACTATGGCTACACCTTC
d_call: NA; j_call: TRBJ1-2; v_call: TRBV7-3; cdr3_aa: CASSPLGGAQGYTF; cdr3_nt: TGTGCCAGCAGCCCACTGGGGGGGGCGCAGGGCTACACCTTC
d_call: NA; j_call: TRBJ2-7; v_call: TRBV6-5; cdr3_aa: CASSLRREQYF; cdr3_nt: TGTGCCAGCAGTCTCAGGCGTGAGCAGTACTTC
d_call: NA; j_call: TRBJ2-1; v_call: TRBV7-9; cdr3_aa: CASSQVQGMGENEQFF; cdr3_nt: TGTGCCAGCAGCCAAGTACAGGGTATGGGAGAGAATGAGCAGTTCTTC
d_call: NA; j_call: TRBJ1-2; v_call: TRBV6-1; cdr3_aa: CASSEAEGANGYTF; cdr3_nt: TGTGCCAGCAGTGAAGCGGAAGGGGCTAATGGCTACACCTTC
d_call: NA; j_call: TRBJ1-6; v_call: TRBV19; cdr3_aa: CASRGTRQSFNSPLHF; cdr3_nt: TGTGCCAGTAGGGGCACGCGACAGAGTTTTAATTCACCCCTCCACTTT
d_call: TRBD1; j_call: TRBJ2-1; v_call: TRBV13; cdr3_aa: CASSLVRTGHNEQFF; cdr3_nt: TGTGCCAGCAGCTTAGTGCGGACAGGGCACAATGAGCAGTTCTTC
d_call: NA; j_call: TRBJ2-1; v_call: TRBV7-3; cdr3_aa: CASSLIDRGAYNEQFF; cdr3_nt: TGTGCCAGCAGCTTAATTGATAGGGGTGCCTACAATGAGCAGTTCTTC
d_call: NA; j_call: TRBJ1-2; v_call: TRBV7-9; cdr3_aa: CASSLESGGYTF; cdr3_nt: TGTGCCAGCAGCCTAGAATCGGGGGGCTACACCTTC
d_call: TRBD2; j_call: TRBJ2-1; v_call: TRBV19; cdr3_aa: CASSMGLAGGDEQFF; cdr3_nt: TGTGCCAGTAGTATGGGACTAGCGGGGGGCGATGAGCAGTTCTTC